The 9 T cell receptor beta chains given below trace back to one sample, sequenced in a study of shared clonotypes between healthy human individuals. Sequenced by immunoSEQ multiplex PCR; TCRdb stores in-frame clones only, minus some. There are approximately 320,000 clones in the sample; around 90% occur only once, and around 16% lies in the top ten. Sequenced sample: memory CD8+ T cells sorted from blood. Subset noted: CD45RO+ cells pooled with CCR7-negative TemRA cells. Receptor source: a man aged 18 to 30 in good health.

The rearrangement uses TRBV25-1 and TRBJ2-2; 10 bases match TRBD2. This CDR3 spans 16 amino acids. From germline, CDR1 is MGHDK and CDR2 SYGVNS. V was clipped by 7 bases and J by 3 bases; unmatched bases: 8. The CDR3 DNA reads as TGTGCCAGCAAAAGCGGGAGGGCCAGGTACACCGGGGAGCTGTTTTTT. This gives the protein CASKSGRARYTGELFF.

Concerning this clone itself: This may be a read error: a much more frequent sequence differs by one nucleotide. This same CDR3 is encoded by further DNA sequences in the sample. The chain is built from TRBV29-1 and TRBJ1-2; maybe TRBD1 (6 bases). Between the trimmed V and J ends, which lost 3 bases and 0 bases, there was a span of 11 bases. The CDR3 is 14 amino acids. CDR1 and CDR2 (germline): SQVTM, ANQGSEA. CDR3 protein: CSVEDWTANYGYTF. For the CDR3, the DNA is TGCAGCGTTGAGGATTGGACAGCTAACTATGGCTACACCTTC.

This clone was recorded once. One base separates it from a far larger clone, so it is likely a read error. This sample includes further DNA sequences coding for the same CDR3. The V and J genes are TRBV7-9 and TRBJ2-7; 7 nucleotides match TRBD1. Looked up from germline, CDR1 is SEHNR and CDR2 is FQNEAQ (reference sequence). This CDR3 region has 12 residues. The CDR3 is CASSLGTAEQYF. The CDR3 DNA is TGTGCTAGCAGCCTGGGGACAGCCGAGCAGTACTTC. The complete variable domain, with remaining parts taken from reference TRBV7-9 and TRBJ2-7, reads DTGVSQNPRHKITKRGQNVTFRCDPISEHNRLYWYRQTLGQGPEFLTYFQNEAQLEKSRLLSDRFSAERPKGSFSTLEIQRTEQGDSAMYLCASSLGTAEQYFGPGTRLTVT.

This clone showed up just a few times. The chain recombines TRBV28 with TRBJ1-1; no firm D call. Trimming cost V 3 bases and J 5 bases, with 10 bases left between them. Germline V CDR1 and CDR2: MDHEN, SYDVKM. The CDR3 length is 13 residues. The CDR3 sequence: CASSFLGRTEAFF. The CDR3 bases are TGTGCCAGCAGTTTCTTAGGTCGAACTGAAGCTTTCTTT.

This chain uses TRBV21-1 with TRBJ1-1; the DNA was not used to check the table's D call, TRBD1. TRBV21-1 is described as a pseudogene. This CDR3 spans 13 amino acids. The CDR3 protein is CASNPGKNTEAFF. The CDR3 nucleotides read TGTGCCAGCAACCCAGGGAAGAACACTGAAGCTTTCTTT.

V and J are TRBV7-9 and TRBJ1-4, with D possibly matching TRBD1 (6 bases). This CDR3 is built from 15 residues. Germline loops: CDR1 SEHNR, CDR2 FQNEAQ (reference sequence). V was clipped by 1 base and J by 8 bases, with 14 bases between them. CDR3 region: CASSLGGGGNEKLFF. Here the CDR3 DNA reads TGTGCCAGCAGCTTAGGAGGGGGTGGAAACGAAAAACTGTTTTTT.

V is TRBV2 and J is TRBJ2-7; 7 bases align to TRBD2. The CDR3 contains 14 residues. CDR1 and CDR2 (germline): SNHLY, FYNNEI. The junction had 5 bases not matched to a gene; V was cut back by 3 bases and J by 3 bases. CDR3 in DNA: TGTGCCAGCAGTGAGGCGGGAGTGGGCTACGAGCAGTACTTC. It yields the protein CASSEAGVGYEQYF.

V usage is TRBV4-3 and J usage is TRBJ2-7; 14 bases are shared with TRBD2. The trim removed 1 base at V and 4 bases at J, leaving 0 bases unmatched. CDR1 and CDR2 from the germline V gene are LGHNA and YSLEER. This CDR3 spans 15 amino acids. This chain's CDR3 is CASSQGTSGRYEQYF. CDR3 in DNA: TGCGCCAGCAGCCAAGGGACTAGCGGGAGGTACGAGCAGTACTTC.

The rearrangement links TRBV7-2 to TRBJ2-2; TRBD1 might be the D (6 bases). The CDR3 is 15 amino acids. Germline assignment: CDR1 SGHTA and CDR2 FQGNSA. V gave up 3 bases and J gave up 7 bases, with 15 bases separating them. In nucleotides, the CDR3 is TGTGCCAGCAGCTTCTTTAGTATCAGGGGCGGGGAGCTGTTTTTT. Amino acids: CASSFFSIRGGELFF.